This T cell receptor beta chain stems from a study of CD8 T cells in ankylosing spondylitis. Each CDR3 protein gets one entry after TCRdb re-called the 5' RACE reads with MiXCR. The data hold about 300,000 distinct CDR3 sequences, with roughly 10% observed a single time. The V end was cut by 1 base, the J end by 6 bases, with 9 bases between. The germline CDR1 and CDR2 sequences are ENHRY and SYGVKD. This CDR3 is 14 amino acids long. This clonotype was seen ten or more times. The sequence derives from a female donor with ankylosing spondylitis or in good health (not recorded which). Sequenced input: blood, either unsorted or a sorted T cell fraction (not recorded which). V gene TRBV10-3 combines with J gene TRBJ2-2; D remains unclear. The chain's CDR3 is CAISEWVGSGELFF. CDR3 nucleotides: TGTGCCATCAGTGAGTGGGTAGGATCCGGGGAGCTGTTTTTT.